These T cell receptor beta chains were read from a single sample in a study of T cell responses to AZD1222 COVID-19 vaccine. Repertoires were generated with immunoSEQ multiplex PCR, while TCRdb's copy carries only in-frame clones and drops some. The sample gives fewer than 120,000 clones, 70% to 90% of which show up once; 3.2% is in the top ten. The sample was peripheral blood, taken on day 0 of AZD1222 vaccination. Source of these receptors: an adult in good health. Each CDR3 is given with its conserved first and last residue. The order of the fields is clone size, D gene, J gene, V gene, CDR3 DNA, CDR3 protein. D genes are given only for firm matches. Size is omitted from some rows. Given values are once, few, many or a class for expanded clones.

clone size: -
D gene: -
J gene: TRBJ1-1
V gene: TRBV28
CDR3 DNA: TGTGCCAGCAGTTTACCCAGGGTGGGAGTGGTGAACACTGAAGCTTTCTTT
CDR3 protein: CASSLPRVGVVNTEAFF

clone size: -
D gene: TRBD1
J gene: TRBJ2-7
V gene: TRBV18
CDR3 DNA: TGTGCCAGCTCAATGGGACAGGGGTGGGACGAGCAGTACTTC
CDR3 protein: CASSMGQGWDEQYF

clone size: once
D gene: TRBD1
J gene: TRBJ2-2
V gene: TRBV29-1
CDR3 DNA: TGCAGCGTTGAAAACAGGGGGGTTACCGGGGAGCTGTTTTTT
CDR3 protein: CSVENRGVTGELFF

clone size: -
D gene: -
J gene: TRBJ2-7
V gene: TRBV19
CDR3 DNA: TGTGCCAGTAGTATACGGACAGCCGTCTACGAGCAGTACTTC
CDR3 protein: CASSIRTAVYEQYF

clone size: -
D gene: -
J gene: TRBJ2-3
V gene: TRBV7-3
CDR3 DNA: TGTGCCAGCAGCTTAGGCCTCGGCCCGCCAGATACGCAGTATTTT
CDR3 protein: CASSLGLGPPDTQYF

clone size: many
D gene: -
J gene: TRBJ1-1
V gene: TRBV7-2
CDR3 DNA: TGTGCCAGCAGCCGACAGTGGAACACTGAAGCTTTCTTT
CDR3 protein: CASSRQWNTEAFF

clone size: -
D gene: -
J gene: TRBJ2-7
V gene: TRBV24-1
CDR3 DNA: TGTGCCACCAGTGATCCACGGACACAAACCTACGAGCAGTACTTC
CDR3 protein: CATSDPRTQTYEQYF

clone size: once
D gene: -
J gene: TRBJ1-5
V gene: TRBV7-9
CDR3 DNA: TGTGCCAGCAGCTTAGAGAGCAATCAGCCCCAGCATTTT
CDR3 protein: CASSLESNQPQHF

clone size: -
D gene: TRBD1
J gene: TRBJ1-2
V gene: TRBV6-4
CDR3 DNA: TGTGCCAGCAGCCCCGGGACAGGTTTGGGCTATGGCTACACCTTC
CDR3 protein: CASSPGTGLGYGYTF

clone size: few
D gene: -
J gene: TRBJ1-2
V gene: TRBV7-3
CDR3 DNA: TGTGCCAGCAGCCCCGCGGGGCAGAGCTATGGCTACACCTTC
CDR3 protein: CASSPAGQSYGYTF

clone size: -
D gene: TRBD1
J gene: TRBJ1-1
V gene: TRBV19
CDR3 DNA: TGTGCCAGTAGTGTTAGGACAGGACAGAACACTGAAGCTTTCTTT
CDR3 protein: CASSVRTGQNTEAFF

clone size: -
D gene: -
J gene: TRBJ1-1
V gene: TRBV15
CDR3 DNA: TGTGCCACCAGCAGAGGAGGCCTCACCGGGACTGAAGCTTTCTTT
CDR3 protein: CATSRGGLTGTEAFF

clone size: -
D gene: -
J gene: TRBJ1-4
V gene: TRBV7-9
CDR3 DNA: TGTGCCAGCAGCTTAGGGACTTACAGGGTCTCCGCAACTAATGAAAAACTGTTTTTT
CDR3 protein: CASSLGTYRVSATNEKLFF

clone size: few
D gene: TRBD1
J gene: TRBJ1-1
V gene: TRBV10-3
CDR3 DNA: TGTGCCATCATGCCAGGGACAGGGACCCGTGAGGTGAACACTGAAGCTTTCTTT
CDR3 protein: CAIMPGTGTREVNTEAFF

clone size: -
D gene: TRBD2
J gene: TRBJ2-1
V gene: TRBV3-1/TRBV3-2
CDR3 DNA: TGTGCCAGCAGCCAAGAAACTAGCGGTCACAATGAGCAGTTCTTC
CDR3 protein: CASSQETSGHNEQFF

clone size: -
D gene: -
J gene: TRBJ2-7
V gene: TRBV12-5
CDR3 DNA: TGTGCTAGTGGCCACGACCAGTACGAGCAGTACTTC
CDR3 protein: CASGHDQYEQYF

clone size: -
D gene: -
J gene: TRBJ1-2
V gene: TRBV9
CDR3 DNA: TGTGCCAGCAGCGCAGACCCAGGGCCTAACTATGGCTACACCTTC
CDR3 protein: CASSADPGPNYGYTF

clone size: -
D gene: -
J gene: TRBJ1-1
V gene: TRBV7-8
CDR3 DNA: TGTGCCAGCAGCAACCGGGATCCGGGCGGCACTGAAGCTTTCTTT
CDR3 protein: CASSNRDPGGTEAFF

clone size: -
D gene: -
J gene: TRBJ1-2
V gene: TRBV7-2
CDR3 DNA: TGTGCCAGCAGCCAAGGGGCGCTGGGTGGCTACACCTTC
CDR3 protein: CASSQGALGGYTF

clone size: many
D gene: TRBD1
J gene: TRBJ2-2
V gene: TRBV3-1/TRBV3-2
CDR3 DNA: TGTGCCAGCAGCCGAAGACAGGGCGCCAACACCGGGGAGCTGTTTTTT
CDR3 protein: CASSRRQGANTGELFF

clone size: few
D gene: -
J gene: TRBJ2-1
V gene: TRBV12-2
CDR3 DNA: TGTGCAAGTCGCTTAGTCCTTTTGGACAGGTCGATTGAGCAGTTCTTC
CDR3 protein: CASRLVLLDRSIEQFF

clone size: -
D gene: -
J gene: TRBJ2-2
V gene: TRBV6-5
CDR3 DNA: TGTGCCAGCAGTTACCGCACCGGGGAGCTGTTTTTT
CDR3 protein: CASSYRTGELFF

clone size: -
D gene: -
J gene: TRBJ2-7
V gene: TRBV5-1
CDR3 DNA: TGCGCCAGCAGCTTTAGTGGCAGCTACTCCTACGAGCAGTACTTC
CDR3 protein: CASSFSGSYSYEQYF

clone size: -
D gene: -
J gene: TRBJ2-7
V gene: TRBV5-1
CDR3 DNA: TGCGCCAGCAGCTTACACCTCGGGACAACTTACGAGCAGTACTTC
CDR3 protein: CASSLHLGTTYEQYF

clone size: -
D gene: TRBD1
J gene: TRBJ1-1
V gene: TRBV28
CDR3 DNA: TGTGCCAGCAGTTCCAGGGGGACCCTGAACACTGAAGCTTTCTTT
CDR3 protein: CASSSRGTLNTEAFF

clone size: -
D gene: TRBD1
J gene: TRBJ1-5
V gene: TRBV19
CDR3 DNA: TGTGCCAGTAGTATTGGACAGGATAATCAGCCCCAGCATTTT
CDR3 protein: CASSIGQDNQPQHF